The 28 T cell receptor beta chains presented below share a single source sample, sequenced in a study of CD8 T cells in Susac syndrome. When the RNA was reverse transcribed, random hexamers were used with an input of about 0.5 to 1 ug. TCRdb re-analysed the immunoSEQ multiplex PCR reads in MiXCR, keeping a single row per CDR3 protein. The data contain about 190,000 distinct CDR3 sequences, just under 95% of them singletons. Sequenced sample: CD8+ T cells from PBMCs. The receptors derive from a human donor with Susac syndrome.

This clonotype was counted once. The chain uses TRBV7-6 and TRBJ2-1; 8 bases fit TRBD2. The CDR3 is made up of 14 amino acids. Per germline, CDR1 SGHVS and CDR2 FNYEAQ. Trimming cost V 3 bases and J 3 bases; bases outside gene matches: 1. CDR3 DNA: TGTGCCAGCAGCTTGACTAGCGACTACAATGAGCAGTTCTTC. It specifies CASSLTSDYNEQFF.

This chain links TRBV29-1 with TRBJ1-2; D uncertain. The CDR3 is made up of 14 amino acids. The germline V and J ends were trimmed by 1 base and 2 bases, with 11 bases remaining between them. Germline loops: CDR1 SQVTM, CDR2 ANQGSEA. CDR3 sequence: CSVEGGELNYGYTF. The CDR3 DNA reads TGCAGCGTTGAAGGGGGAGAATTAAACTATGGCTACACCTTC.

The V and J genes are TRBV29-1 and TRBJ1-1; 7 bases are shared with TRBD1. CDR3 length: 15 residues. Germline trimming cut 4 bases from V and 7 bases from J; bases unmatched to any gene: 15. Germline loops: CDR1 SQVTM, CDR2 ANQGSEA. The CDR3 bases are TGCAGCGTTGGGGCAGGGGGTGTAACACGGCATGAAGCTTTCTTT. Its protein product is CSVGAGGVTRHEAFF. Complete variable domain (other parts from reference TRBV29-1 and TRBJ1-1): SAVISQKPSRDICQRGTSLTIQCQVDSQVTMMFWYRQQPGQSLTLIATANQGSEATYESGFVIDKFPISRPNLTFSTLTVSNMSPEDSSIYLCSVGAGGVTRHEAFFGQGTRLTVV.

This chain joins TRBV27 and TRBJ2-7, with D perhaps matching TRBD1 (5 bases). Germline CDR1 reads MNHEY; CDR2 reads SMNVEV (reference sequence). The CDR3 covers 15 residues. Trimming removed 5 bases at V and 3 bases at J, with 17 bases between. The CDR3 reads CASSPNPDRGYEQYF. DNA for the CDR3: TGTGCCAGCAGTCCTAACCCCGACAGAGGCTACGAGCAGTACTTC.

The rearrangement joins TRBV20-1 to TRBJ2-1; a possible D gene is TRBD2 (6 bases). V shed 3 bases and J shed 3 bases, with 12 bases lying between them. The CDR3 has 14 amino acids. Germline values: CDR1 DFQATT, CDR2 SNEGSKA (reference sequence). The DNA for the CDR3 is TGCAGTGCTAGTGATAGCGGTAGCTACAATGAGCAGTTCTTC. Protein: CSASDSGSYNEQFF.

This clonotype was picked up one time. This chain links TRBV9 with TRBJ1-1; tentative D call: TRBD1 (6 bases). CDR3 size: 15 residues. Germline-derived CDR1 and CDR2 are SGDLS and YYNGEE. Trimming took off 1 base at V and 1 base at J, with 11 bases between the two ends. The CDR3 nucleotides are TGTGCCAGCAGCGTACTGGGGGGCTCGAACACTGAAGCTTTCTTT. This gives the protein CASSVLGGSNTEAFF.

This clonotype was seen just once. The chain recombines TRBV28 with TRBJ1-6; D is perhaps TRBD1 (5 bases). CDR3 length equals 14 residues. Germline-derived CDR1 and CDR2 are MDHEN and SYDVKM. Trimming took 3 bases from V and 11 from J, leaving 14 bases between them. The CDR3, as DNA: TGTGCCAGCAGTTTTCGGGGTCGAGGGGCACCCCTCCACTTT. Amino acid sequence: CASSFRGRGAPLHF.

The chain employs TRBV12-3 or TRBV12-4 and TRBJ2-3; the D gene is possibly TRBD1 (5 bases). V was clipped by 6 bases and J by 0 bases, with 13 bases between them. The CDR3 is 15 residues long. CDR3 sequence: CASSQTGASTDTQYF. CDR3 bases: TGTGCCAGCAGCCAGACTGGGGCCAGCACAGATACGCAGTATTTT.

The gene calls are TRBV9 and TRBJ2-7, with D uncertain. Between the trimmed V and J ends, which lost 0 bases and 0 bases, there was a span of 10 bases. The CDR3 is 15 amino acids. Germline CDR1 SGDLS, CDR2 YYNGEE. The CDR3, as DNA: TGTGCCAGCAGCGTAGGGATAGCTAGCTCCTACGAGCAGTACTTC. It yields the protein CASSVGIASSYEQYF.

The chain has TRBV20-1 and TRBJ2-1, with 7 bases lining up with TRBD2. V shed 2 bases, J shed 0 bases, and the junction held 4 bases outside the gene matches. CDR3 length: 15 amino acids. The germline CDR1 and CDR2 sequences are DFQATT and SNEGSKA (reference sequence). This CDR3 reads CSARLAVNSYNEQFF. CDR3 nucleotides: TGCAGTGCTAGACTAGCGGTAAACTCCTACAATGAGCAGTTCTTC.

The chain couples TRBV7-9 to TRBJ2-5; D is undetermined. Germline CDR1 SEHNR, CDR2 FQNEAQ (reference sequence). Trimming left V 5 bases short and J 5 bases short, with 12 bases between. CDR3 length: 13 residues. For the CDR3, the DNA is TGTGCCAGCAGCGACGACAATGGGGAGACCCAGTACTTC. This translates into CASSDDNGETQYF.

V is TRBV11-1 and J is TRBJ1-1, with 8 bases aligning to TRBD1. CDR3 length: 18 amino acids. Germline V CDR1 and CDR2: SGHAT, FQDESV (reference sequence). Losses at the gene ends were 5 bases for V and 3 bases for J; bases not matched to a gene: 17. CDR3 loop: CASSAIAGQDFRDTEAFF. The CDR3 DNA reads as TGTGCCAGCAGCGCAATAGCGGGACAGGACTTCCGGGACACTGAAGCTTTCTTT.

This clonotype was seen a handful of times. The V and J genes are TRBV6-2 or TRBV6-3 and TRBJ2-5; 13 nucleotides agree with TRBD2. This CDR3 spans 15 amino acids. The trim removed 4 bases at V and 2 bases at J, leaving 1 base unmatched. Germline V gene data show CDR1 as MNHEY and CDR2 as SVGEGT. CDR3 protein: CASSLTSGGQETQYF. For the CDR3, the DNA is TGTGCCAGCAGTTTGACTAGCGGGGGGCAAGAGACCCAGTACTTC.

The chain recombines TRBV6-5 with TRBJ1-3; the D is unclear. The ends were cut back, 7 bases at V and 0 bases at J, with 10 bases in the middle. The CDR3 sequence is 14 residues long. The germline gives CDR1 MNHEY, CDR2 SVGAGI. As DNA, the CDR3 is TGTGCCAGCAAAGAAAATCGCTCTGGAAACACCATATATTTT. Its protein product is CASKENRSGNTIYF.

This chain links TRBV28 with TRBJ2-3; 10 bases match TRBD2. The ends lost 5 bases at V and 2 bases at J; junction bases unmatched: 7. The length of the CDR3 is 16 residues. CDR1 and CDR2 (germline): MDHEN, SYDVKM. In DNA form, the CDR3 reads TGTGCCAGCAGTCCCGGACTAGCGGCTCTCACAGATACGCAGTATTTT. Its protein is CASSPGLAALTDTQYF.

V gene TRBV28 combines with J gene TRBJ2-7, with D perhaps TRBD1 (5 bases). The CDR3 covers 12 residues. Trimming left V 6 bases short and J 2 bases short, with 8 bases between. Germline CDR1 and CDR2: MDHEN and SYDVKM. In nucleotides, the CDR3 is TGTGCCAGCAGGGCAGGGACCTACGAGCAGTACTTC. Its protein is CASRAGTYEQYF.

The chain joins TRBV27 to TRBJ2-5; TRBD2 agrees at 14 bases. The CDR3 is 18 amino acids. J was trimmed by 4 bases and V by 4 bases; bases with no gene match: 11. Germline values: CDR1 MNHEY, CDR2 SMNVEV (reference sequence). In nucleotides, the CDR3 is TGTGCCAGCAGTTCGACTAGCGGGAGGGCCATGCCGGGAGAGACCCAGTACTTC. This sequence encodes CASSSTSGRAMPGETQYF.

The V call is TRBV29-1, the J call TRBJ2-2; D is uncertain. Trimming removed 4 bases at V and 5 bases at J, with 8 bases between. The CDR3 contains 12 residues. CDR1 SQVTM and CDR2 ANQGSEA come from the germline V gene. The CDR3 sequence is CSVVAETGELFF. The CDR3 nucleotides are TGCAGCGTTGTTGCTGAGACCGGGGAGCTGTTTTTT.

Turning to this clonotype: At one of its ends the junction is not consistent with the germline gene, which may arise from a read error. The V call is TRBV7-9, the J call TRBJ2-2; TRBD2 agrees at 10 bases. In germline, CDR1 is SEHNR, CDR2 FQNEAQ (reference sequence). This CDR3 spans 14 amino acids. The CDR3 sequence: CASSLAGEAGELFF. The CDR3 DNA reads TGTGCCAGCAGCCTAGCGGGAGAAGCCGGGGAGCTGTTTTTT. The entire variable domain, with the rest obtained from reference TRBV7-9 and TRBJ2-2, is as follows: DTGVSQNPRHKITKRGQNVTFRCDPISEHNRLYWYRQTLGQGPEFLTYFQNEAQLEKSRLLSDRFSAERPKGSFSTLEIQRTEQGDSAMYLCASSLAGEAGELFFGEGSRLTVL.

The chain couples TRBV27 to TRBJ1-5; maybe TRBD1 (5 bases). V was cut by 8 bases and J by 2 bases, with 10 bases left in between. The CDR3 contains 13 residues. The germline V gene has CDR1 MNHEY and CDR2 SMNVEV (reference sequence). The DNA for the CDR3 is TGTGCCAGCGCCGGGACTGGCAATCAGCCCCAGCATTTT. It translates to CASAGTGNQPQHF.

This clonotype was recorded once. The CDR3 sequence: CASTFRAYEQYF. In DNA form, the CDR3 reads TGTGCCAGCACATTCAGGGCCTACGAGCAGTACTTC. The chain links TRBV6-5 to TRBJ2-7; TRBD1 is a possible D gene (5 bases). The germline V gene encodes CDR1 MNHEY and CDR2 SVGAGI. Trimming cost V 7 bases and J 2 bases, with 9 bases left between them. The CDR3 sequence is 12 residues long.

The gene calls are TRBV27 and TRBJ1-1, with D unresolved. The CDR3 loop spans 14 amino acids. Trimming shortened V by 3 bases and J by 2 bases, and 10 bases separated the two germline ends. Germline V gene lookup returns CDR1 MNHEY and CDR2 SMNVEV (reference sequence). The CDR3 region has the DNA TGTGCCAGCAGTTTCTCCGGGGATAACACTGAAGCTTTCTTT. This codes for CASSFSGDNTEAFF.

This clonotype was observed a handful of times. The V call is TRBV9, the J call TRBJ2-7; no definite D call. This CDR3 is 14 amino acids long. The germline gives CDR1 SGDLS, CDR2 YYNGEE. V was pared by 0 bases and J by 0 bases, with 7 bases between. The CDR3 loop reads CASSVAGFSYEQYF. DNA of the CDR3: TGTGCCAGCAGCGTAGCCGGTTTCTCCTACGAGCAGTACTTC.

V usage is TRBV12-3 or TRBV12-4 and J usage is TRBJ1-3; D call uncertain. The CDR3 extends over 12 amino acids. V shed 3 bases and J shed 3 bases, with 3 bases lying between them. Here the CDR3 DNA reads TGTGCCAGCAGTTTGTATGGAAACACCATATATTTT. Its protein is CASSLYGNTIYF.

This clonotype was recorded once. The genes are TRBV9 and TRBJ1-2; tentatively, D is TRBD1 (5 bases). Trimming removed 4 bases from V and 2 bases from J, with 12 bases in between. Germline V gene data show CDR1 as SGDLS and CDR2 as YYNGEE. The CDR3 spans 14 residues. The CDR3 spells CASSLSGTNYGYTF. DNA for the CDR3: TGTGCCAGCAGCCTCTCAGGGACCAACTATGGCTACACCTTC.

This clonotype is a singleton in its sample. The rearrangement joins TRBV9 to TRBJ2-3, with D possibly matching TRBD2 (7 bases). CDR1 SGDLS and CDR2 YYNGEE come from the germline V gene. V dropped 3 bases and J dropped 1 base, with 15 bases sitting between them. The CDR3 sequence is 16 residues long. This chain's CDR3 is CASSAEGGTGTDTQYF. The CDR3 DNA follows: TGTGCCAGCAGCGCCGAGGGGGGGACCGGCACAGATACGCAGTATTTT.

This rearrangement joins TRBV7-2 to TRBJ2-7, with TRBD2 matching 10 bases. Looked up from germline, CDR1 is SGHTA and CDR2 is FQGNSA. V shed 3 bases, J shed 6 bases, and the junction held 5 bases outside the gene matches. The CDR3 totals 14 residues. CDR3 DNA: TGTGCCAGCAGCTTTCTAGCGGGGGAGGGCGAGCAGTACTTC. Its translation is CASSFLAGEGEQYF.

The rearrangement uses TRBV13 and TRBJ1-1; TRBD1 is a possible D gene (6 bases). The V and J ends lost 0 bases and 2 bases respectively, with 13 bases between them. Looked up from germline, CDR1 is PRHDT and CDR2 is FYEKMQ (reference sequence). The CDR3 covers 16 residues. The chain's CDR3 is CASSLGLRTANTEAFF. In DNA form, the CDR3 reads TGTGCCAGCAGCTTAGGCCTAAGGACAGCCAACACTGAAGCTTTCTTT.